The clone carrying this T cell receptor (beta chain) was seen once. Its cognate antigen is unknown. The study ran its PCR with 60 Vbeta and 13 Jbeta primers. Source study methods: A later analysis counted approximately 80 million unique TCR beta chains, around 12 million shared. The assay was immunoSEQ multiplex PCR, and TCRdb's table has in-frame clones only and misses some. V, J and clone size are taken as reported in that table, and D and trimming were inferred from the DNA itself. In the table there are about 140,000 clones, 70% to 85% of which are singletons. This sample is part of a study of cytomegalovirus exposure and HLA in healthy donors. The study's findings and limits: Accurate predictions that matched the HLA-A and HLA-B alleles of most subjects were reportedly made from TCR beta sequences. Rarity marked most TCR sequences, yet some public TCRs occurred in many donors. Further analysis was carried out later, and it showed several of the most significant clusters appearing linked to common viral pathogens.

The CDR3 is made up of 13 amino acids. Trimming took 5 bases from V and 8 from J; bases not matched to a gene: 7. CDR1 is SEHNR and CDR2 is FQNEAQ in the germline V gene (reference sequence). The chain employs TRBV7-9 and TRBJ1-2, with 8 bases fitting TRBD1. Material for sequencing was PBMCs. The sequence derives from a man in his thirties or forties in good health and CMV-seropositive. The CDR3 DNA reads TGTGCCAGCAGCCCCCAGGGGGCACGGGGCTACACCTTC. Residues: CASSPQGARGYTF.